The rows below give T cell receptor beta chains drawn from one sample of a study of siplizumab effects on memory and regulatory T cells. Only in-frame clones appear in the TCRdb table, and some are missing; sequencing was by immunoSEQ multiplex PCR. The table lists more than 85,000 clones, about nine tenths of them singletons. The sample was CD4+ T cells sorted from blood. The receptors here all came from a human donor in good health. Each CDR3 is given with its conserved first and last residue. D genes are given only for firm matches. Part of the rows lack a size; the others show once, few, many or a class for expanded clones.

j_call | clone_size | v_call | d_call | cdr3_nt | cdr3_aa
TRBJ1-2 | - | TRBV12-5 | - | TGTGCTAGTGGTCTCACAGGTCCTAACTATGGCTACACCTTC | CASGLTGPNYGYTF
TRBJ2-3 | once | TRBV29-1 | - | TGCAGCGTTGGTATGGCCTCTGACAGCACAGATACGCAGTATTTT | CSVGMASDSTDTQYF
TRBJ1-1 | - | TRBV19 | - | TGTGCCAGTAGTATTCTGACGGGGACTGAAGCTTTCTTT | CASSILTGTEAFF
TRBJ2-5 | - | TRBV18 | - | TGTGCCAGCTCACCACAGGCCCAAGAGACCCAGTACTTC | CASSPQAQETQYF
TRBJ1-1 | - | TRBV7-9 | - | TGTGCCAGCGAGGAGGTCACTGAAGCTTTCTTT | CASEEVTEAFF
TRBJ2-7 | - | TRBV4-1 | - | TGCGCCAGCAGCCAAGCCGGCTCCTACGAGCAGTACTTC | CASSQAGSYEQYF
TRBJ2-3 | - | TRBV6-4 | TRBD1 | TGTGCCAGCAGTGACACGGGGACAGGGTTGGATACGCAGTATTTT | CASSDTGTGLDTQYF
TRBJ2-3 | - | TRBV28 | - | TGTGCCAGCCGCTCTAGCACAGATACGCAGTATTTT | CASRSSTDTQYF
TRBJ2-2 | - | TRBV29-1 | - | TGCAGCGTTTCTGCTCAGAACGCGAACACCGGGGAGCTGTTTTTT | CSVSAQNANTGELFF
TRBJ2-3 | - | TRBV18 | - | TGTGCCAGCTCACCCACAGATACGCAGTATTTT | CASSPTDTQYF
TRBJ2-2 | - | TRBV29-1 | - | TGCAGCGTTGGGGGTGTGGGGGAGCTGTTTTTT | CSVGGVGELFF
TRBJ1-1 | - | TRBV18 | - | TGTGCCAGCTCACCATCAACAGGACTGAACACTGAGGCTTTCTTT | CASSPSTGLNTEAFF
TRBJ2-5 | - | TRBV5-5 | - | TGTGCCAGCAGTTCGGGGGGCCAGGGTCCGATCGAGACCCAGTACTTC | CASSSGGQGPIETQYF
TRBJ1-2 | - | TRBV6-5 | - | TGTGCCAGCAGTTATCGTCGGCAGGGCGGGTATGGCTACACCTTC | CASSYRRQGGYGYTF
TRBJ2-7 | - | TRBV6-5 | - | TGTGCCAGCTGGGATCCCGGAACAGGCTACGAGCAGTACTTC | CASWDPGTGYEQYF
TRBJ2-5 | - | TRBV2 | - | TGTGCCAGCCCTGGAGGGGCCCAAGAGACCCAGTACTTC | CASPGGAQETQYF
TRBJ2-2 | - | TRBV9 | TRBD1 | TGTGCCAGCAGCGCCCGAGATGGGACAGGGCAAACCGGGGAGCTGTTTTTT | CASSARDGTGQTGELFF
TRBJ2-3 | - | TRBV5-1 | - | TGCGCCAGCAGCTTGGATTTGGGCACAGATACGCAGTATTTT | CASSLDLGTDTQYF
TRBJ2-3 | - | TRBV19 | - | TGTGCCAGTAGTATCAACGGGGGAGTCCCTGATACGCAGTATTTT | CASSINGGVPDTQYF
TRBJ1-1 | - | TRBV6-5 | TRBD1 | TGTGCCAGCGGACAGGGGTTGGGCACTGAAGCTTTCTTT | CASGQGLGTEAFF
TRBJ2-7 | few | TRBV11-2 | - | TGTGCCAGCAGCCAGTTCCCGGGGGAGCAGTACTTC | CASSQFPGEQYF
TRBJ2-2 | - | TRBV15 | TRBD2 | TGTGCCACCAGCAGAGGTCGAAGCGGGAGGGAGACCGGGGAGCTGTTTTTT | CATSRGRSGRETGELFF
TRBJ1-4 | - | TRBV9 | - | TGTGCCAGCAGCGTAGAAGGGAAGGGGAGGAGCGATGAAAAACTGTTTTTT | CASSVEGKGRSDEKLFF
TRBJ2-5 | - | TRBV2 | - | TGTGCCAGCAGTGAAGCTTCGGGTGGGACCCAGTACTTC | CASSEASGGTQYF
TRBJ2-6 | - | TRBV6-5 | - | TGTGCCAGCAGTTCAGGGGCACTTGGGGCCAACGTCCTGACTTTC | CASSSGALGANVLTF
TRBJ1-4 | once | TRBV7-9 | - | TGTGCCAGCAGCTCGGACAGTCCGAATGAAAAACTGTTTTTT | CASSSDSPNEKLFF
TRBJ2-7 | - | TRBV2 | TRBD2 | TGTGCCGGACGGCTAGCGGATTTTTGGGAGCAGTACTTC | CAGRLADFWEQYF
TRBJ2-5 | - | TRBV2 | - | TGTGCCAGCACGGGACCAAAGTTCGGCCAGTACTTC | CASTGPKFGQYF
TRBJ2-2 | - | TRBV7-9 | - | TGTGCCAGCAGCTTAGTTCTGGGGGGAAACACCGGGGAGCTGTTTTTT | CASSLVLGGNTGELFF
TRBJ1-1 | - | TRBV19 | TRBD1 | TGTGCCAGTAGTATAGTCCAGGGGGCAGCTTTCTTT | CASSIVQGAAFF
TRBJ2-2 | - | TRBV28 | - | TGTGCCAGCTCCGCGAACACCGGGGAGCTGTTTTTT | CASSANTGELFF
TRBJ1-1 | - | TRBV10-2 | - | TGCGCCAGCAGTGTTTTCAGGGGAAGTCAAGCTTTCTTT | CASSVFRGSQAFF
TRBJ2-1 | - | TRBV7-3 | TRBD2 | TGTGCCAGCAGCTTAAACCTAGCGGGAGTCAATGAGCAGTTCTTC | CASSLNLAGVNEQFF
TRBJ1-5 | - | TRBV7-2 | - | TGTGCCAGCAGCACCCAGGGGCAACAGCCCCAGCATTTT | CASSTQGQQPQHF
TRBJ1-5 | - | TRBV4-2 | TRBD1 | TGTGCCAGCAGCCAAGACGCAGGGGGAGCCAGTTATAGCAATCAGCCCCAGCATTTT | CASSQDAGGASYSNQPQHF
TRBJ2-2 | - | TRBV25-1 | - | TGTGCCAGCACCGTAAGCGGATACACCGGGGAGCTGTTTTTT | CASTVSGYTGELFF
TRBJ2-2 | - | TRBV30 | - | TGTGCCTGGAGCGTCGAACTTGGGGAGCTGTTTTTT | CAWSVELGELFF
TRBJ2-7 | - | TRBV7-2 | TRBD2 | TGTGCCAGCAGCTCCAGACTAGCGGGGGCCTACGAGCAGTACTTC | CASSSRLAGAYEQYF
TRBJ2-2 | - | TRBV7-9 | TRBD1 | TGTGCCAGCAGCTTAACAACAGGGGCTAACACCGGGGAGCTGTTTTTT | CASSLTTGANTGELFF
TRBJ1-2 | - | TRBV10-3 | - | TGTGCCATCAGTGAGACACCGGGACACAGCTATGGCTACACCTTC | CAISETPGHSYGYTF
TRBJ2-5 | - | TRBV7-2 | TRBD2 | TGTGCCAGCAGCTTTCAACGGACTAGTGGGGCAGGGACCCAGTACTTC | CASSFQRTSGAGTQYF
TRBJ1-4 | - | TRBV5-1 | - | TGCGCCAGCAGCGTATCGGGGCAAAATGAAAAACTGTTTTTT | CASSVSGQNEKLFF
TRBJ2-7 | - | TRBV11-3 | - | TGTGCCAGCAGCACTCACACAGTCGGCGAGCAGTACTTC | CASSTHTVGEQYF
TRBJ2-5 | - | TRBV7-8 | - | TGTGCCAGCAGCTCAGCCGGGACTTCGTACTTC | CASSSAGTSYF